Presented here are 32 T cell receptor beta chains from one specimen sequenced in a study of blood T cell repertoires in COVID-19. Sequencing used immunoSEQ multiplex PCR; TCRdb keeps in-frame clones, though not all of them. The table includes about 330,000 clones, approximately 87% detected once. Sequenced material: peripheral blood. Receptors originate from a woman aged 45 to 65 with active or convalescent COVID-19.

The chain joins TRBV19 to TRBJ1-2, with TRBD1 matching over 7 bases. Germline CDR1 and CDR2: LNHDA and SQIVND (reference sequence). V lost 5 bases, J lost 3 bases, and 12 bases stayed unmatched. There are 16 residues in the CDR3. DNA of the CDR3: TGTGCCAGTAGTGTAATTGACAGGGTGGGACACTATGGCTACACCTTC. This sequence encodes CASSVIDRVGHYGYTF.

This rearrangement joins TRBV11-1 to TRBJ1-1, with 7 bases fitting TRBD1. CDR3 size: 15 residues. The V gene's germline CDR1 is SGHAT and CDR2 FQDESV (reference sequence). V trimming: 5 bases; J trimming: 1 base; junction bases outside the gene matches: 7. CDR3 amino acids: CASSVAGTANTEAFF. The CDR3 nucleotides read TGTGCCAGCAGCGTTGCCGGGACAGCGAACACTGAAGCTTTCTTT.

The V gene is TRBV7-2, the J gene TRBJ2-7, with 9 bases fitting TRBD1. Germline CDR1 and CDR2: SGHTA and FQGNSA. V gave up 5 bases and J gave up 6 bases; unmatched junction bases: 8. This CDR3 region has 14 residues. The CDR3 DNA reads as TGTGCCAGCAGCCTCACCCTGACAGGGGGCGAGCAGTACTTC. Translating gives CASSLTLTGGEQYF.

This clone occurred a few times. The gene calls are TRBV7-2 and TRBJ2-7, with 7 nucleotides matching TRBD1. Germline CDR1 is SGHTA and CDR2 is FQGNSA. The CDR3 is 16 amino acids. The V and J ends lost 1 base and 4 bases, in that order; junction bases with no gene match: 10. In nucleotides, the CDR3 is TGTGCCAGCAGCTTAGTATCAGGGGGAGTGGATTACGAGCAGTACTTC. Its protein is CASSLVSGGVDYEQYF.

The chain recombines TRBV21-1 with TRBJ1-1; TRBD1 is taken as the D call from the table, unchecked against the DNA. TRBV21-1 is a pseudogene. The CDR3 runs 16 residues. This chain's CDR3 is CASSGGGDYMNTEAFF. CDR3 bases: TGTGCCAGCAGCGGGGGCGGCGACTATATGAACACTGAAGCTTTCTTT.

The rearrangement uses TRBV4-3 and TRBJ2-2, with D uncertain. Germline V gene lookup returns CDR1 LGHNA and CDR2 YSLEER. This CDR3 is 15 amino acids long. Trimming cost V 0 bases and J 4 bases, with 9 bases left between them. CDR3 sequence (DNA): TGCGCCAGCAGCCAAGATCGGTCAGGCACCGGGGAGCTGTTTTTT. Protein sequence: CASSQDRSGTGELFF.

The V gene is TRBV10-3, the J gene TRBJ2-7, with 9 bases fitting TRBD1. This CDR3 contains 14 residues. From germline, CDR1 is ENHRY and CDR2 SYGVKD. J lost 4 bases, V lost 2 bases, and 3 bases had no gene match. The DNA for the CDR3 is TGTGCCATCAGTGAGGGGACAGGGAGATACGAGCAGTACTTC. This encodes CAISEGTGRYEQYF.

V usage is TRBV7-2 and J usage is TRBJ1-2, with D possibly matching TRBD1 (6 bases). Trimming shortened V by 5 bases and J by 1 base, and 11 bases separated the two germline ends. The CDR3 has 14 amino acids. Germline assignment: CDR1 SGHTA and CDR2 FQGNSA. The CDR3 DNA reads TGTGCCAGCAGCCTACAGGGTTTTAACTATGGCTACACCTTC. As protein: CASSLQGFNYGYTF.

This chain links TRBV6-2 or TRBV6-3 with TRBJ1-5, with 11 nucleotides matching TRBD1. Looked up from germline, CDR1 is MNHEY and CDR2 is SVGEGT. This CDR3 region has 18 residues. The V segment lost 2 bases and the J segment 2 bases; nucleotides outside the gene matches: 8. The CDR3 protein is CASSYNGTGGIGNQPQHF. The CDR3, as DNA: TGTGCCAGCAGTTACAACGGGACAGGGGGTATTGGCAATCAGCCCCAGCATTTT.

The sample holds one count of this clone. This rearrangement joins TRBV10-3 to TRBJ2-1; the match to TRBD2 covers 9 bases. CDR3 length equals 16 residues. The germline CDR1 and CDR2 sequences are ENHRY and SYGVKD. After removal of 3 bases from V and 4 bases from J, the junction contained 7 bases not matched to a gene. CDR3 nucleotide sequence: TGTGCCATCAGTGACCCGAGACTAGCGGATTACAATGAGCAGTTCTTC. It specifies CAISDPRLADYNEQFF.

CDR3 bases: TGTGCCAGCAGCCAAGATCGAGCAGGGGGAAGGTCCTACGAGCAGTACTTC. Encoded protein: CASSQDRAGGRSYEQYF. V and J are TRBV3-1 (or the pseudogene TRBV3-2) and TRBJ2-7; 7 bases map to TRBD1. Germline trimming cut 0 bases from V and 1 base from J; bases unmatched to any gene: 9. From germline, CDR1 is LGHDT and CDR2 YNNKEL (reference sequence). CDR3 length: 17 residues.

In nucleotides, the CDR3 is TGTGCCAGCAGCTCAACCAGGGATGCAGATACGCAGTATTTT. It encodes CASSSTRDADTQYF. The genes are TRBV7-2 and TRBJ2-3; D is possibly TRBD1 (5 bases). Trimming shortened V by 4 bases and J by 4 bases, and 12 bases separated the two germline ends. The V gene's germline CDR1 is SGHTA and CDR2 FQGNSA. This CDR3 is built from 14 residues.

The V and J genes are TRBV9 and TRBJ2-7; a possible D gene is TRBD2 (7 bases). CDR1 is SGDLS, CDR2 YYNGEE, per germline. The ends were cut back, 3 bases at V and 3 bases at J, with 19 bases in the middle. CDR3 length: 16 residues. CDR3 region: CASSADNTGGGYEQYF. The CDR3 DNA sequence: TGTGCCAGCAGCGCCGACAACACGGGGGGCGGCTACGAGCAGTACTTC.

As DNA, the CDR3 is TGTGCCAGCAGCGAGTCGGGGAACGAAAAACTGTTTTTT. This encodes CASSESGNEKLFF. This chain joins TRBV6-5 and TRBJ1-4; no reliable D call. V dropped 6 bases and J dropped 8 bases, with 13 bases sitting between them. The CDR3 extends over 13 amino acids. CDR1 and CDR2 (germline): MNHEY, SVGAGI.

The chain carries TRBV19 and TRBJ2-7; perhaps TRBD2 as D (6 bases). The germline V gene has CDR1 LNHDA and CDR2 SQIVND (reference sequence). This CDR3 spans 15 amino acids. V lost 4 bases to trimming and J lost 2 bases, with 15 bases between them. The CDR3 region is CASSKSSDRAYEQYF. The DNA of the CDR3 is TGTGCCAGTAGTAAATCTAGCGATAGGGCCTACGAGCAGTACTTC.

V gene TRBV4-1 combines with J gene TRBJ2-4; TRBD2 aligns across 10 bases. Unmatched junction bases numbered 18, after V lost 6 bases and J lost 1 base. The CDR3 consists of 20 residues. Per germline, CDR1 MGHRA and CDR2 YSYEKL. The CDR3 reads CASSHLQREGRSHAKNIQYF. CDR3 DNA sequence: TGCGCCAGCAGTCATCTCCAGCGGGAGGGCCGCTCTCATGCCAAAAACATTCAGTACTTC.

A remark on this clone: Other DNA sequences from this sample encode an identical CDR3 as well. As DNA, the CDR3 is TGCGCCAGCAGCTTGGAGCGGCCCCAAGAGACCCAGTACTTC. Its protein is CASSLERPQETQYF. This sequence joins TRBV5-1 and TRBJ2-5, with D maybe TRBD2 (5 bases). This CDR3 spans 14 amino acids. Trimming cost V 0 bases and J 1 base, with 7 bases left between them. The germline V gene has CDR1 SGHRS and CDR2 YFSETQ.

This chain joins TRBV5-4 and TRBJ2-2; 7 nucleotides match TRBD1. The CDR3 consists of 15 residues. Germline CDR1 and CDR2: SGHNT and YYREEE (reference sequence). V was clipped by 4 bases and J by 3 bases; unmatched bases: 6. CDR3 protein: CASSGGQTHTGELFF. The CDR3 nucleotides are TGTGCCAGCAGCGGGGGACAGACACACACCGGGGAGCTGTTTTTT.

The rearrangement links TRBV12-1 to TRBJ1-1. TRBV12-1 is recorded as a pseudogene. The CDR3 is 16 residues long. CDR3 DNA: TGTGCCAGCAGCTTTGCGAGAGGGAGGAGGAACACTGAAGCTTTCTTT. Its protein product is CASSFARGRRNTEAFF.

The chain carries TRBV5-1 and TRBJ2-7; D uncertain. V lost 0 bases and J lost 0, with 10 bases in between. Per germline, CDR1 SGHRS and CDR2 YFSETQ. The CDR3 spans 15 residues. CDR3 region: CASSLGALSSYEQYF. The CDR3, as DNA: TGCGCCAGCAGCTTGGGGGCCCTGAGCTCCTACGAGCAGTACTTC. Based on the CDR3 plus reference TRBV5-1 and TRBJ2-7, the full variable domain is KAGVTQTPRYLIKTRGQQVTLSCSPISGHRSVSWYQQTPGQGLQFLFEYFSETQRNKGNFPGRFSGRQFSNSRSEMNVSTLELGDSALYLCASSLGALSSYEQYFGPGTRLTVT.

The chain carries TRBV28 and TRBJ2-3; TRBD2 agrees at 10 bases. The J segment lost 4 bases and the V segment lost 5 bases, leaving 6 bases of the junction unmatched. CDR1 is MDHEN and CDR2 is SYDVKM in the germline V gene. This CDR3 has 15 amino acids. The CDR3 protein is CASSPNGLAADTQYF. The CDR3 nucleotides are TGTGCCAGCAGTCCAAACGGACTAGCGGCAGATACGCAGTATTTT.

This clone was seen a single time. V gene TRBV27 combines with J gene TRBJ1-1, with D possibly TRBD1 on 6 matching bases. Germline V gene sequence: CDR1 MNHEY, CDR2 SMNVEV (reference sequence). V was pared by 0 bases and J by 11 bases, with 10 bases between. The CDR3 is 12 amino acids. The DNA for the CDR3 is TGTGCCAGCAGTTTATCTGGGGGGGCTGCTTTCTTT. Its translation is CASSLSGGAAFF.

The gene calls are TRBV5-8 and TRBJ2-7; tentative D call: TRBD1 (6 bases). Germline CDR1 and CDR2: SGHTS and YDEGEE. V gave up 0 bases and J gave up 6 bases, with 22 bases separating them. The CDR3 totals 17 residues. The CDR3 here is CASSLAPKIDRSGEQYF. The CDR3, as DNA: TGTGCCAGCAGCTTGGCTCCAAAAATTGACAGGTCCGGCGAGCAGTACTTC.

The chain joins TRBV7-9 to TRBJ2-7; 9 bases are shared with TRBD1. The CDR3 extends over 16 amino acids. The ends lost 5 bases at V and 0 bases at J; junction bases unmatched: 8. Germline values: CDR1 SEHNR, CDR2 FQNEAQ (reference sequence). The CDR3 sequence is CASSKIRDRASYEQYF. CDR3 in DNA: TGTGCCAGCAGCAAAATTAGGGACAGGGCCTCCTACGAGCAGTACTTC.

The chain carries TRBV18 and TRBJ2-1; D perhaps matches TRBD1 (6 bases). V lost 8 bases and J lost 4, with 24 bases in between. The CDR3 is 17 amino acids. CDR1 is KGHSH, CDR2 LQKENI, per germline. CDR3 bases: TGTGCCAGCCGACTGCCCCGGGACAAAGGGATGTACAATGAGCAGTTCTTC. It is translated as CASRLPRDKGMYNEQFF.

The rearrangement links TRBV6-5 to TRBJ1-2; tentative D call: TRBD1 (5 bases). Trimming left V 0 bases short and J 8 bases short, with 13 bases between. CDR1 and CDR2 from the germline V gene are MNHEY and SVGAGI. The CDR3 covers 14 residues. The CDR3 loop reads CASSYSMGGGGYTF. The CDR3 nucleotides read TGTGCCAGCAGTTACTCGATGGGGGGAGGGGGCTACACCTTC.

The CDR3 reads CASSEGVGSNQPQHF. The CDR3 bases are TGTGCCAGCAGCGAGGGAGTCGGCAGCAATCAGCCCCAGCATTTT. The J gene is TRBJ1-5, the V gene TRBV7-2; D is ambiguous. CDR1 SGHTA and CDR2 FQGNSA come from the germline V gene. Trimming cost V 5 bases and J 1 base, with 12 bases left between them. The CDR3 contains 15 residues.

V and J are TRBV5-1 and TRBJ2-2; possible D gene TRBD1, 6 bases. This CDR3 spans 15 amino acids. The V gene lost 2 bases and the J gene lost 6 bases, with 14 bases spanning the gap. Germline loops: CDR1 SGHRS, CDR2 YFSETQ. This chain's CDR3 is CASSLQGTGAGELFF. CDR3 nucleotides: TGCGCCAGCAGCTTACAGGGAACTGGGGCCGGGGAGCTGTTTTTT. The entire variable domain, with the rest obtained from reference TRBV5-1 and TRBJ2-2, is as follows: KAGVTQTPRYLIKTRGQQVTLSCSPISGHRSVSWYQQTPGQGLQFLFEYFSETQRNKGNFPGRFSGRQFSNSRSEMNVSTLELGDSALYLCASSLQGTGAGELFFGEGSRLTVL.

The V gene is TRBV5-4, the J gene TRBJ2-1; 7 nucleotides match TRBD2. CDR1 is SGHNT and CDR2 is YYREEE in the germline V gene (reference sequence). The CDR3 sequence is 13 residues long. Unmatched junction bases numbered 2, after V lost 5 bases and J lost 3 bases. In DNA form, the CDR3 reads TGTGCCAGCAGTCGGGACTACTACAATGAGCAGTTCTTC. It encodes CASSRDYYNEQFF. The full variable domain, with the rest looked up from reference TRBV5-4 and TRBJ2-1, is ETGVTQSPTHLIKTRGQQVTLRCSSQSGHNTVSWYQQALGQGPQFIFQYYREEENGRGNFPPRFSGLQFPNYSSELNVNALELDDSALYLCASSRDYYNEQFFGPGTRLTVL.

The chain carries TRBV7-2 and TRBJ2-5, with 9 bases matching TRBD1. Germline CDR1 reads SGHTA; CDR2 reads FQGNSA. This CDR3 has 14 residues. The junction had 7 bases not matched to a gene; V was cut back by 6 bases and J by 5 bases. The CDR3 DNA follows: TGTGCCAGCAGTGGACAGGGGAAGTACGAGACCCAGTACTTC. It yields the protein CASSGQGKYETQYF.

The CDR3 here is CASSLQGAYNEQFF. CDR3 DNA: TGTGCCAGCTCATTGCAGGGGGCCTACAATGAGCAGTTCTTC. The J gene is TRBJ2-1, the V gene TRBV18; 7 positions agree with TRBD1. Germline CDR1 reads KGHSH; CDR2 reads LQKENI. The V segment lost 5 bases and the J segment 2 bases; nucleotides outside the gene matches: 3. This CDR3 has 14 amino acids.

The V gene is TRBV7-2, the J gene TRBJ2-1, with 10 nucleotides matching TRBD2. Germline CDR1 is SGHTA and CDR2 is FQGNSA. The CDR3 covers 17 residues. The V gene end was trimmed by 0 bases and the J gene end by 6 bases; junction bases not matched to a gene: 8. CDR3: CASSLAHKLAGINEQFF. As DNA, the CDR3 is TGTGCCAGCAGCTTAGCGCATAAACTAGCGGGGATCAATGAGCAGTTCTTC.